The entry below gives a single TCR beta chain sequence along with its context. This clone was found once. Its antigen is not yet known. No base quality information exists; no much larger clone differs at one position. The cohort comprised 25 to 35 patients with locally advanced or metastatic urothelial carcinoma treated at Memorial Sloan Kettering on a trial protocol. Peripheral blood mononuclear cells were collected from each patient pretreatment and during treatment, giving between 1 and 8 total time points per patient. The Qiagen DNeasy Blood extraction kit was used to purify genomic DNA from total PBMCs and from tumor samples. PBMCs were collected pretreatment and during treatment and were isolated and stored as previously described. The CDR3 numbers 15 residues from cysteine through phenylalanine. CDR3 DNA is the only sequence kept; it has 45 bases, read in frame from the first base. A distance of 16 bases separates the germline ends of V and J, which lose 8 bases and 2 bases respectively. CDR1 and CDR2 (MDHEN, SYDVKM) derive from the germline V gene.

To estimate absolute template abundance from read counts, synthetic TCR analog templates were spiked into each PCR. The immunoSEQ assay used bias-controlled V and J gene primers to amplify TCRbeta CDR3 regions from genomic DNA. Rearranged TCRbeta segments were sequenced at approximately 20X coverage. Per the original workflow: Sequencing errors were corrected by clustering and CDR3s were annotated against IMGT to assign V, D and J genes. Downstream analyses used only productive TCRbeta rearrangements and left out out-of-frame or stop-codon sequences. Clonality was computed as one minus Shannon entropy normalized by the log of the number of unique productive sequences. Clones differing between time points or between blood and tumor were identified using Fisher's exact test with Benjamini-Hochberg correction, with an adjusted p below 0.01 applied as the threshold. The source is immuneACCESS, and TCRdb retained only in-frame sequences with V and J called. Part of the clones is not carried over; for the studies checked, unresolved V genes explain less than half of this, and the remainder is unexplained. The V and J calls and clone size are taken from that table; D and trimming were inferred from the DNA. The sample table records some 47,000 clones; roughly 86% of these occur just once. 3.2% of the sample rests with the top ten.

The sample comes from a study of PD-L1 blockade in urothelial cancer (dated by TCRdb to the late 2010s). The study in broad terms: Every patient began therapy in 2014 and was given atezolizumab 1,200 mg intravenously every 3 weeks. In the same patients, pretreatment tumors underwent whole exome sequencing and RNA sequencing in addition to TCR sequencing. Around 29 patients had pretreatment blood TCR-seq, roughly 25 had at least one posttreatment blood collection, and roughly 25 had tumor TCR-seq. Blood samples gave a median of about 140,000 T cells and 80,000 to 95,000 unique TCRs, with a median clonality of approximately 0.078. Blood samples were analyzed 3 weeks after the start of treatment (second dose) and 6 weeks after the start of treatment. An ECOG performance status of 0 or 1 was recorded for the patients, and 0 to 3 prior chemotherapy regimens had been received by the patients. Somatic, immune and clinical correlates of response to PD-L1 blockade with atezolizumab in urothelial cancer were the focus of an exploratory multi-omic analysis. Durable clinical benefit meant progression-free survival longer than 6 months, and TCR features were also tested against progression-free and overall survival. About 90% of the 29 patients were identified as males with urothelial cancer of bladder origin, and a prior smoking history was reported by 18 of 29 patients. Under 10 patients achieved durable clinical benefit and approximately 19 did not. Pretreatment tumor samples, along with matched peripheral blood collected serially before and after atezolizumab treatment, underwent TCR sequencing. Results the study describes overall, beyond this receptor: Because the sample size was small (n of about 30) and many of the analyses were exploratory, the results are meant to be hypothesis-generating. Among patients with durable benefit, tumor-associated TCR clones showed greater expansion in peripheral blood 3 weeks after treatment started (n ≈ 21, p = 0.022). A pretreatment peripheral blood TCR clonality below the median was linked to improved progression-free and overall survival.

The sequence links TRBV28 to TRBJ1-5, and possibly TRBD1, on 6 matching bases. Source: PBMCs, taken around atezolizumab (anti-PD-L1) treatment. The receptor was derived from a man aged 65-85 years with urothelial cancer. The CDR3 region: CASVLQGQGNQPQHF. The DNA reads TGTGCCAGCGTCTTACAGGGTCAGGGCAATCAGCCCCAGCATTTT.